The 10 T cell receptor beta chains below come from one sample, sequenced in a study of T cell responses to AZD1222 COVID-19 vaccine. Profiled with immunoSEQ multiplex PCR; TCRdb holds only in-frame clones, not every one. The top ten hold roughly 8.1% of the sample, which has about 27,000 clones, about 90% seen once. The starting material was peripheral blood, obtained 28 days after the second AZD1222 dose. The receptors derive from an adult who received the AZD1222 COVID-19 vaccine.

The chain joins TRBV2 to TRBJ1-2; D gene uncertain. CDR3 length equals 13 residues. In germline, CDR1 is SNHLY, CDR2 FYNNEI. V was cut by 6 bases and J by 0 bases, with 8 bases left in between. CDR3 sequence: CASRPFANYGYTF. The CDR3 DNA reads TGTGCCAGCAGGCCGTTTGCTAACTATGGCTACACCTTC.

The chain couples TRBV28 to TRBJ2-2; the match to TRBD1 covers 9 bases. The CDR3 runs 15 residues. CDR1 and CDR2 from the germline V gene are MDHEN and SYDVKM. With V trimmed by 4 bases and J by 3 bases, 3 bases remained unmatched. This CDR3 reads CASSSGQGDTGELFF. DNA for the CDR3: TGTGCCAGCAGTTCGGGACAGGGTGACACCGGGGAGCTGTTTTTT.

This clone showed up just once. The chain has TRBV6-5 and TRBJ2-5; D call uncertain. Trimming shortened V by 6 bases and J by 5 bases, and 7 bases separated the two germline ends. This CDR3 has 11 residues. The germline V gene encodes CDR1 MNHEY and CDR2 SVGAGI. The CDR3 loop is CASSLRETQYF. The CDR3 DNA follows: TGTGCCAGCAGCCTGAGGGAGACCCAGTACTTC.

This clone has only one observation. The V call is TRBV27, the J call TRBJ1-6, with a weak D call TRBD1 (5 bases). Germline V lookup: CDR1 MNHEY, CDR2 SMNVEV (reference sequence). The CDR3 runs to 14 residues. Trimming took off 3 bases at V and 8 bases at J, with 11 bases between the two ends. Written as DNA, the CDR3 is TGTGCCAGCAGTTTCCGCAGGGTAGATTCACCCCTCCACTTT. Residues: CASSFRRVDSPLHF.

This clone was seen a handful of times. The genes are TRBV6-5 and TRBJ1-2; TRBD1 is a possible D gene (5 bases). This CDR3 has 15 amino acids. V lost 6 bases to trimming and J lost 0 bases, with 14 bases between them. Germline CDR1 is MNHEY and CDR2 is SVGAGI. The CDR3 DNA reads TGTGCCAGCAGGACCGGTGGGGCAGCTAACTATGGCTACACCTTC. Protein: CASRTGGAANYGYTF.

The chain couples TRBV11-2 to TRBJ2-3; 14 bases align to TRBD2. CDR1 and CDR2 (germline): SGHAT, FQNNGV. This CDR3 is 14 amino acids long. V lost 6 bases and J lost 9; bases outside the gene matches: 5. The CDR3 spells CASRRTSGRPTQYF. The CDR3 DNA is TGTGCCAGCAGACGGACTAGCGGGAGGCCAACGCAGTATTTT.

Comment on this clone: The sample has other DNA sequences that encode this CDR3 too. This chain connects TRBV6-2 or TRBV6-3 to TRBJ1-5; TRBD1 matches at 8 bases. CDR1 and CDR2 (germline): MNHEY, SVGEGT. The CDR3 runs 13 residues. The trim removed 4 bases at V and 4 bases at J, leaving 0 bases unmatched. The CDR3 is CASSWTGNQPQHF. The DNA for the CDR3 is TGTGCCAGCAGTTGGACAGGGAATCAGCCCCAGCATTTT.

This clone turned up a few times. This chain uses TRBV15 with TRBJ2-1, with 8 bases identical to TRBD2. This CDR3 comprises 14 residues. From germline, CDR1 is LNHNV and CDR2 YYDKDF (reference sequence). With V trimmed by 4 bases and J by 2 bases, 1 base remained unmatched. CDR3 loop: CATSMREAYNEQFF. The CDR3 DNA reads as TGTGCCACCAGCATGCGGGAGGCCTACAATGAGCAGTTCTTC.

V is TRBV5-1 and J is TRBJ1-4, with 9 bases matching TRBD1. The CDR3 is made up of 15 amino acids. V was clipped by 4 bases and J by 8 bases; unmatched bases: 9. The germline gives CDR1 SGHRS, CDR2 YFSETQ. CDR3 bases: TGCGCCAGCAGCAACAAGGACAGGGGTTCGGAAAAACTGTTTTTT. Its protein product is CASSNKDRGSEKLFF. Variable domain in full (rest from reference TRBV5-1 and TRBJ1-4): KAGVTQTPRYLIKTRGQQVTLSCSPISGHRSVSWYQQTPGQGLQFLFEYFSETQRNKGNFPGRFSGRQFSNSRSEMNVSTLELGDSALYLCASSNKDRGSEKLFFGSGTQLSVL.

This sequence joins TRBV25-1 and TRBJ2-2; TRBD1 agrees at 7 bases. Germline trimming cut 4 bases from V and 3 bases from J; bases unmatched to any gene: 11. CDR1 is MGHDK, CDR2 SYGVNS, per germline. The CDR3 contains 17 residues. CDR3 coding DNA: TGTGCCAGCAGTGTTGGAACCGGGACAGCTTACACCGGGGAGCTGTTTTTT. It is translated as CASSVGTGTAYTGELFF.